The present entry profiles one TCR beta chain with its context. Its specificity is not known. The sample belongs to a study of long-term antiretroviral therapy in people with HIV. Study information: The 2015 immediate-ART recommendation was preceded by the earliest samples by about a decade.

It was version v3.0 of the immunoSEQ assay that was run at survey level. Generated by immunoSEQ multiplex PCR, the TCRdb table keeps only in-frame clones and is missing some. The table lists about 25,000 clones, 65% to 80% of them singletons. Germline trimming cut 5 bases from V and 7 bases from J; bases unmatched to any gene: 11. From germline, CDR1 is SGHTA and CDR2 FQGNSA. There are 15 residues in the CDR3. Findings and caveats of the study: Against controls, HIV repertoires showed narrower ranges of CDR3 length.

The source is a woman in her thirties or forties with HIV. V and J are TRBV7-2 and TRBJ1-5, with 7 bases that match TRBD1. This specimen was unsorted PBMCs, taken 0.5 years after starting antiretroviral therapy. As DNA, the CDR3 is TGTGCCAGCAGCCCGACGACAGGGCGTGAGCAGCCCCAGCATTTT. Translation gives CASSPTTGREQPQHF. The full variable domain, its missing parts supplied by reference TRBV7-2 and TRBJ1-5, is GAGVSQSPSNKVTEKGKDVELRCDPISGHTALYWYRQSLGQGLEFLIYFQGNSAPDKSGLPSDRFSAERTGGSVSTLTIQRTQQEDSAVYLCASSPTTGREQPQHFGDGTRLSIL.